Following are 25 T cell receptor beta chains from one sample sequenced in a study of PD-1 blockade in classical Hodgkin lymphoma. Sample time point: cycle 4 day 1 (C4D1), after five to seven weeks of nivolumab. Autologous stem cell transplantation was followed by relapse in every patient, and brentuximab vedotin exposure varied. Produced via immunoSEQ multiplex PCR; TCRdb's table is partial and in-frame only. Seen here are 15,000 to 20,000 clones, less than 70% observed once, and the top ten hold approximately 7.8%. Here the sequenced sample was peripheral blood mononuclear cells (PBMCs), taken before the fourth cycle of nivolumab. The receptors derive from a human donor with classical Hodgkin lymphoma.

In DNA, the CDR3 is TGTGCCAGCGGAAGGGACGGAAACACCATATATTTT. Translated: CASGRDGNTIYF. This chain links TRBV19 with TRBJ1-3; a possible D gene is TRBD1 (5 bases). The CDR3 covers 12 residues. V was pared by 9 bases and J by 4 bases, with 10 bases between. CDR1 and CDR2 from the germline V gene are LNHDA and SQIVND (reference sequence).

Comment on this clone: The sample contains more than one DNA sequence encoding this CDR3. The chain links TRBV25-1 to TRBJ1-1; a weak D match, TRBD1 (5 bases). CDR1 MGHDK and CDR2 SYGVNS come from the germline V gene. The V end was cut by 6 bases, the J end by 3 bases, with 20 bases between. The CDR3 runs to 16 residues. CDR3 DNA: TGTGCCAGCAGCGAAAACATCGGCGGAGGGGACACTGAAGCTTTCTTT. This sequence encodes CASSENIGGGDTEAFF. Variable domain in full (rest from reference TRBV25-1 and TRBJ1-1): EADIYQTPRYLVIGTGKKITLECSQTMGHDKMYWYQQDPGMELHLIHYSYGVNSTEKGDLSSESTVSRIRTEHFPLTLESARPSHTSQYLCASSENIGGGDTEAFFGQGTRLTVV.

This clone was counted only a few times. The genes are TRBV5-4 and TRBJ1-2, with 7 bases fitting TRBD1. This CDR3 comprises 13 residues. CDR1 SGHNT and CDR2 YYREEE come from the germline V gene (reference sequence). J gave up 3 bases and V 5 bases, and 4 bases lay outside the gene matches. The DNA of the CDR3 is TGTGCCAGCAGGCCTCAGGGGGACTATGGCTACACCTTC. As protein: CASRPQGDYGYTF.

This clone was detected once. The chain has TRBV28 and TRBJ2-7, with D possibly TRBD2 on 6 matching bases. The CDR3 loop spans 16 amino acids. Germline V gene data show CDR1 as MDHEN and CDR2 as SYDVKM. V lost 2 bases, J lost 0 bases, and 14 bases lay in between. CDR3 sequence reads: CASSLGGSLSSYEQYF. CDR3 in DNA: TGTGCCAGCAGTTTAGGGGGGAGCCTGAGCTCCTACGAGCAGTACTTC.

The V gene is TRBV23-1, the J gene TRBJ2-3, with D perhaps TRBD2 (5 bases). TRBV23-1 is identified as an open reading frame with a role that is uncertain. The V gene lost 0 bases and the J gene lost 5 bases, with 15 bases spanning the gap. The CDR3 sequence is 16 residues long. CDR3 DNA sequence: TGCGCCAGCAGTCAATCCGGGGTCCCCCCGGTAGATACGCAGTATTTT. Protein: CASSQSGVPPVDTQYF.

This clone was picked up a small number of times. The rearrangement uses TRBV28 and TRBJ2-5; 7 positions agree with TRBD1. Unmatched junction bases numbered 15, after V lost 7 bases and J lost 1 base. This CDR3 has 17 amino acids. Looked up from germline, CDR1 is MDHEN and CDR2 is SYDVKM. The CDR3 DNA is TGTGCCAGCACCTTTCCGGGACAGAGCATCTTCCAAGAGACCCAGTACTTC. Encoded protein: CASTFPGQSIFQETQYF.

The gene calls are TRBV28 and TRBJ2-3, with unresolved D. Germline V CDR1 and CDR2: MDHEN, SYDVKM. With 4 bases removed from V and 0 bases from J, the gap between germline ends came to 8 bases. The CDR3 length is 14 residues. CDR3 loop: CASSWSRSTDTQYF. The CDR3 DNA follows: TGTGCCAGCAGTTGGAGCAGGAGCACAGATACGCAGTATTTT.

The chain uses TRBV4-2 and TRBJ2-6; no definite D call. V was cut by 0 bases and J by 0 bases, with 3 bases left in between. The CDR3 has 15 residues. Germline loops: CDR1 LGHNA, CDR2 YNFKEQ. The CDR3 nucleotides are TGTGCCAGCAGCCAAGACAGCTCTGGGGCCAACGTCCTGACTTTC. It encodes CASSQDSSGANVLTF.

This sequence joins TRBV2 and TRBJ2-4; possibly TRBD1 for D (6 bases). The germline V gene encodes CDR1 SNHLY and CDR2 FYNNEI. The CDR3 consists of 13 residues. Trimming removed 7 bases from V and 7 bases from J, with 14 bases in between. Written as DNA, the CDR3 is TGTGCCAGCAACAGGGACAACTTGAACATTCAGTACTTC. This encodes CASNRDNLNIQYF. The variable domain in full, completed from reference TRBV2 and TRBJ2-4, reads EPEVTQTPSHQVTQMGQEVILRCVPISNHLYFYWYRQILGQKVEFLVSFYNNEISEKSEIFDDQFSVERPDGSNFTLKIRSTKLEDSAMYFCASNRDNLNIQYFGAGTRLSVL.

The CDR3 region is CASSRDYGMTGGHGYTF. As DNA, the CDR3 is TGTGCCAGCAGCCGGGATTATGGGATGACAGGGGGTCATGGCTACACCTTC. V usage is TRBV28 and J usage is TRBJ1-2; 9 bases align to TRBD1. Per the germline V gene, CDR1 is MDHEN and CDR2 is SYDVKM. The CDR3 length is 17 residues. V shed 6 bases, J shed 6 bases, and the junction held 17 bases outside the gene matches.

This chain links TRBV6-1 with TRBJ2-1; TRBD1 aligns across 10 bases. The V and J ends lost 4 bases and 8 bases, in that order; junction bases with no gene match: 8. The length of the CDR3 is 15 residues. CDR1 MNHNS and CDR2 SASEGT come from the germline V gene. CDR3 protein: CASSGTGGSIDEQFF. In nucleotides, the CDR3 is TGTGCCAGCAGTGGGACAGGGGGTTCTATTGATGAGCAGTTCTTC.

V usage is TRBV15 and J usage is TRBJ1-2, with D perhaps matching TRBD1 (6 bases). V was cut by 2 bases and J by 8 bases, with 18 bases left in between. Germline values: CDR1 LNHNV, CDR2 YYDKDF (reference sequence). The CDR3 has 15 amino acids. The CDR3 reads CATSRSLDGGQGYTF. The CDR3 coding sequence is TGTGCCACCAGCAGAAGTTTGGACGGGGGCCAGGGCTACACCTTC.

The chain recombines TRBV5-4 with TRBJ2-7; no definite D call. The germline V gene encodes CDR1 SGHNT and CDR2 YYREEE (reference sequence). The V and J ends lost 2 bases and 4 bases respectively, with 7 bases between them. The CDR3 length is 12 residues. The CDR3 DNA sequence: TGTGCCAGCAGCTTAAAGGGATACGAGCAGTACTTC. It specifies CASSLKGYEQYF.

The chain combines TRBV5-4 with TRBJ1-3, with D maybe TRBD1 (6 bases). Trimming removed 2 bases at V and 4 bases at J, with 10 bases between. There are 14 residues in the CDR3. The germline V gene encodes CDR1 SGHNT and CDR2 YYREEE (reference sequence). CDR3 loop: CASSFPQGGNTIYF. The CDR3 DNA sequence: TGTGCCAGCAGCTTCCCCCAGGGGGGAAACACCATATATTTT.

The rearrangement joins TRBV29-1 to TRBJ2-7; 10 bases are shared with TRBD2. The CDR3 sequence is 13 residues long. Per the germline V gene, CDR1 is SQVTM and CDR2 is ANQGSEA. J gave up 1 base and V 7 bases, and 4 bases lay outside the gene matches. CDR3 protein: CSAWTSGSYEQYF. CDR3 sequence (DNA): TGCAGCGCCTGGACTAGCGGTTCCTACGAGCAGTACTTC.

V and J are TRBV11-3 and TRBJ2-2; TRBD2 matches at 11 bases. Germline V gene sequence: CDR1 SGHNT, CDR2 YENEEA. Losses at the gene ends were 5 bases for V and 4 bases for J; bases not matched to a gene: 15. The CDR3 is 19 amino acids. This chain's CDR3 is CASSPRMGSGRAGTGELFF. CDR3 nucleotide sequence: TGTGCCAGCAGCCCGAGGATGGGTAGCGGGAGGGCTGGCACCGGGGAGCTGTTTTTT. Filled out from reference TRBV11-3 and TRBJ2-2, the complete variable domain reads EAGVVQSPRYKIIEKKQPVAFWCNPISGHNTLYWYLQNLGQGPELLIRYENEEAVDDSQLPKDRFSAERLKGVDSTLKIQPAELGDSAVYLCASSPRMGSGRAGTGELFFGEGSRLTVL.

In this sample, this clone turned up a few times. The chain has TRBV6-4 and TRBJ2-2; maybe TRBD1 (5 bases). Per the germline V gene, CDR1 is MRHNA and CDR2 is SNTAGT. The CDR3 sequence is 16 residues long. V lost 8 bases to trimming and J lost 2 bases, with 18 bases between them. For the CDR3, the DNA is TGTGCCAGCCATCCCCGGGCAGGGTATAACACCGGGGAGCTGTTTTTT. Translation: CASHPRAGYNTGELFF.

By share of the sample, this clone is medium-sized. The chain couples TRBV5-1 to TRBJ2-1, with D hard to call. Germline-derived CDR1 and CDR2 are SGHRS and YFSETQ. Trimming took off 2 bases at V and 9 bases at J, with 15 bases between the two ends. The CDR3 has 14 amino acids. The CDR3 reads CASSLGYEAVEQFF. For the CDR3, the DNA is TGCGCCAGCAGCTTAGGGTATGAGGCGGTTGAGCAGTTCTTC.

This rearrangement joins TRBV6-5 to TRBJ2-7, with TRBD1 identical over 9 bases. The germline V gene has CDR1 MNHEY and CDR2 SVGAGI. V lost 7 bases, J lost 5 bases, and 12 bases stayed unmatched. This CDR3 is 15 amino acids long. The CDR3 sequence is CASKTIGQGHHEQYF. The DNA for the CDR3 is TGTGCCAGCAAAACCATAGGACAGGGGCATCACGAGCAGTACTTC.

The chain uses TRBV5-4 and TRBJ1-1; no reliable D call. This CDR3 comprises 13 residues. Trimming cost V 0 bases and J 2 bases, with 5 bases left between them. The germline CDR1 and CDR2 sequences are SGHNT and YYREEE (reference sequence). The CDR3 DNA follows: TGTGCCAGCAGCTTGGCAGACAACACTGAAGCTTTCTTT. Protein: CASSLADNTEAFF.

J is TRBJ2-7 and V is TRBV5-1, with TRBD2 as a possible D gene (6 bases). CDR3 length: 13 residues. Germline assignment: CDR1 SGHRS and CDR2 YFSETQ. The V gene lost 4 bases and the J gene lost 4 bases, with 12 bases spanning the gap. The CDR3: CASSQMEGYEQYF. CDR3 coding DNA: TGCGCCAGCAGCCAAATGGAGGGTTACGAGCAGTACTTC.

The chain joins TRBV7-2 to TRBJ1-1, with 11 bases fitting TRBD1. The CDR3 contains 15 residues. From germline, CDR1 is SGHTA and CDR2 FQGNSA. Trimming removed 4 bases from V and 3 bases from J; junction bases left unmatched: 4. CDR3 region: CASSSRGQGDTEAFF. In DNA, the CDR3 is TGTGCCAGCAGCTCCCGGGGACAGGGGGACACTGAAGCTTTCTTT. Together with reference TRBV7-2 and TRBJ1-1, the CDR3 gives the full variable domain: GAGVSQSPSNKVTEKGKDVELRCDPISGHTALYWYRQSLGQGLEFLIYFQGNSAPDKSGLPSDRFSAERTGGSVSTLTIQRTQQEDSAVYLCASSSRGQGDTEAFFGQGTRLTVV.

J is TRBJ2-7 and V is TRBV13; D may be TRBD2 (5 bases). The V gene lost 1 base and the J gene lost 7 bases, with 14 bases spanning the gap. The CDR3 sequence is 14 residues long. CDR1 and CDR2 from the germline V gene are PRHDT and FYEKMQ (reference sequence). The CDR3 DNA sequence: TGTGCCAGCAGCTTAGTGGCCTTATCGGGGGAGCAGTACTTC. Encoded protein: CASSLVALSGEQYF.

J is TRBJ1-2 and V is TRBV28, with a tentative D call TRBD1 (5 bases). The V gene's germline CDR1 is MDHEN and CDR2 SYDVKM. This CDR3 spans 15 amino acids. Trimming removed 3 bases from V and 7 bases from J, with 18 bases in between. The CDR3 sequence is CASSFLEQARTGYTF. The DNA of the CDR3 is TGTGCCAGCAGTTTCCTTGAACAGGCAAGGACTGGCTACACCTTC.

There are a few counts of this clone. The chain couples TRBV27 to TRBJ1-2, with 11 nucleotides matching TRBD1. The CDR3 runs 14 residues. V was pared by 5 bases and J by 8 bases, with 7 bases of the junction left unmatched. Looked up from germline, CDR1 is MNHEY and CDR2 is SMNVEV (reference sequence). The CDR3 spells CASSGGQGGGGYTF. The CDR3 DNA reads as TGTGCCAGCAGTGGGGGACAGGGGGGTGGAGGCTACACCTTC.